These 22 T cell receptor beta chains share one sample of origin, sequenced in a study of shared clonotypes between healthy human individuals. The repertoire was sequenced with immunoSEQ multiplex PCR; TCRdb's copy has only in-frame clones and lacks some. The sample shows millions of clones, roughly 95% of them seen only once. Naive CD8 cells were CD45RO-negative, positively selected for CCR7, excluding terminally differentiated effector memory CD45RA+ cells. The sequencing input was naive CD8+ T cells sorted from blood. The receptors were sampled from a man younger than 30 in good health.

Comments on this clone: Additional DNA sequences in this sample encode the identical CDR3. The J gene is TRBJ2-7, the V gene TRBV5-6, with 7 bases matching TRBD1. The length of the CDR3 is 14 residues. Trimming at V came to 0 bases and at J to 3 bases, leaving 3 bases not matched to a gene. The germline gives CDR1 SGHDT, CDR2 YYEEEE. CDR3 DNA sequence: TGTGCCAGCAGCTTGGGTAACAGGGGCTACGAGCAGTACTTC. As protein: CASSLGNRGYEQYF.

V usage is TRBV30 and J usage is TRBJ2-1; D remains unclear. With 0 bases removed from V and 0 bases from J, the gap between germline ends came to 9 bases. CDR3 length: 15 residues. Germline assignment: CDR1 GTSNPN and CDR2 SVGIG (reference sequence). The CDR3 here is CAWSVLESSYNEQFF. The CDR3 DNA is TGTGCCTGGAGTGTTCTGGAGAGCTCCTACAATGAGCAGTTCTTC.

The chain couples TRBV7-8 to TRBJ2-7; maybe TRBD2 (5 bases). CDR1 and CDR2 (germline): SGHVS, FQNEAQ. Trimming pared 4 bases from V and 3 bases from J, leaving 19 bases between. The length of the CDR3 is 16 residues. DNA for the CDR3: TGTGCCAGCAGCTCCCCTGGAGGCTCAGGTCACTACGAGCAGTACTTC. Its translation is CASSSPGGSGHYEQYF.

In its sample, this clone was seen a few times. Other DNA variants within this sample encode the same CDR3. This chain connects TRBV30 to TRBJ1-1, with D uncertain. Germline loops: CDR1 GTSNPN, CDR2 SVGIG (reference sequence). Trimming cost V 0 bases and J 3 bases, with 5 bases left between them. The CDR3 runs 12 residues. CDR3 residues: CAWSVGDTEAFF. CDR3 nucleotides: TGTGCCTGGAGTGTGGGTGACACTGAAGCTTTCTTT.

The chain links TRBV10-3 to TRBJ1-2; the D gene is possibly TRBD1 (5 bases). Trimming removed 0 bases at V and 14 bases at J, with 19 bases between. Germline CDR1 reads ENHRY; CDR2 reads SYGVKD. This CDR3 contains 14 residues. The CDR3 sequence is CAISESAGKILWTF. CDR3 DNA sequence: TGTGCCATCAGTGAGTCGGCAGGGAAGATACTCTGGACCTTC.

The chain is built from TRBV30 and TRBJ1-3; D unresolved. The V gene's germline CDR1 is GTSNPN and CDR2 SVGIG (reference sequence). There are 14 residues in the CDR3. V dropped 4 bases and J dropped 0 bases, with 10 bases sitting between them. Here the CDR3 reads CAWNSGVSGNTIYF. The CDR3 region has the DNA TGTGCCTGGAATTCAGGCGTCTCTGGAAACACCATATATTTT.

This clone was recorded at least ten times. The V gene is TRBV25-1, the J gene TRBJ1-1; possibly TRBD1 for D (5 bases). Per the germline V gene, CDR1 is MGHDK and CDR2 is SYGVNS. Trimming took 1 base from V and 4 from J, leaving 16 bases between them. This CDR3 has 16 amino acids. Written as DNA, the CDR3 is TGTGCCAGCAGTGAATCCGGACAAGGCCGGACCACTGAAGCTTTCTTT. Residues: CASSESGQGRTTEAFF.

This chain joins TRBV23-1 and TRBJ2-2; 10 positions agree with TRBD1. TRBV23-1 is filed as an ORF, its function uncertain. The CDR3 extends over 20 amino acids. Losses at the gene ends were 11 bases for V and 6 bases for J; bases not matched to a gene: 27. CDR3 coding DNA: TGCGCCGGAGAGCCGAAGCCTTGGAGCCGGGGGACAGGGGAGGCCGGGGAGCTGTTTTTT. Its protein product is CAGEPKPWSRGTGEAGELFF.

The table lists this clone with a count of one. CDR3 amino acids: CASSLEGRPNYGYTF. The CDR3 nucleotides are TGTGCCAGCAGCTTAGAGGGACGTCCCAACTATGGCTACACCTTC. V and J are TRBV11-2 and TRBJ1-2, with a weak D call TRBD1 (5 bases). The V end was cut by 0 bases, the J end by 2 bases, with 10 bases between. Germline CDR1 is SGHAT and CDR2 is FQNNGV. The CDR3 loop spans 15 amino acids.

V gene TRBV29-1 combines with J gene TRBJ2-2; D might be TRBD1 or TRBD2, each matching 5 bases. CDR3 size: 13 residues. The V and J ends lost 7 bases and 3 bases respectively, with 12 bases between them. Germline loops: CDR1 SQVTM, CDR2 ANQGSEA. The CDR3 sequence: CSGSGRDTGELFF. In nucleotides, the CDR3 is TGCAGCGGCTCGGGGCGCGACACCGGGGAGCTGTTTTTT.

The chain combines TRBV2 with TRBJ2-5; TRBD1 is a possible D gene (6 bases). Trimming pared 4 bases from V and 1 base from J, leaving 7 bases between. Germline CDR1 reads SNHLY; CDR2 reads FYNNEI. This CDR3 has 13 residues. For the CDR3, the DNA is TGTGCCAGCAGTGGACAGGTCCAAGAGACCCAGTACTTC. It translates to CASSGQVQETQYF.

CDR3 bases: TGTGCCAGCAGCTTGGGTATGGGGAGAGAACCCGGGGAGCTGTTTTTT. Translated: CASSLGMGREPGELFF. This chain uses TRBV5-4 with TRBJ2-2, with D tentatively TRBD2 (5 bases). Germline loops: CDR1 SGHNT, CDR2 YYREEE (reference sequence). The CDR3 spans 16 residues. With 0 bases removed from V and 6 bases from J, the gap between germline ends came to 15 bases.

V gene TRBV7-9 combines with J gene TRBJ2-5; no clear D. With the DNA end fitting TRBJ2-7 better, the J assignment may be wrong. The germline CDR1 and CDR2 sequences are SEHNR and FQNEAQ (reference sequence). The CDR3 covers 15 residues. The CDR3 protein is CASSSTNQMSYEQYF. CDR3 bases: TGTGCCAGCAGCTCCACCAATCAAATGAGTTACGAGCAGTACTTC.

Written as DNA, the CDR3 is TGTGCCAGCAGTTACTCGATCTCTCTGGAGCAGTACTTC. It codes for CASSYSISLEQYF. This sequence joins TRBV6-6 and TRBJ2-7, with D unresolved. Germline CDR1 reads MNHNY; CDR2 reads SVGAGI (reference sequence). V was clipped by 0 bases and J by 7 bases, with 10 bases between them. This CDR3 has 13 residues.

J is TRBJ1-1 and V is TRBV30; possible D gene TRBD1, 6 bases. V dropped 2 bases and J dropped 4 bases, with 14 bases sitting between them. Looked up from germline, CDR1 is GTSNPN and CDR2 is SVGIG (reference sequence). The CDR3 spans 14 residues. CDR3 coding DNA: TGTGCCTGGAGTCGACAGGCGGCAGGCACTGAAGCTTTCTTT. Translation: CAWSRQAAGTEAFF.

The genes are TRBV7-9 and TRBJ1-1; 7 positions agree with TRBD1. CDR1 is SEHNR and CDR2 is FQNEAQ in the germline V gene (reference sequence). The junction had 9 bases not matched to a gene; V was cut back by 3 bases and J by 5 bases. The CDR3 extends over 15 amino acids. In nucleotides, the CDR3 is TGTGCCAGCAGCTTTACGCGGGACAGAGGGACTGAAGCTTTCTTT. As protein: CASSFTRDRGTEAFF.

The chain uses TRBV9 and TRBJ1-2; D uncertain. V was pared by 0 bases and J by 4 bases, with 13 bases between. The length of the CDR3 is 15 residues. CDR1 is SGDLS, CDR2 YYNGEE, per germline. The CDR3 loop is CASSVAGGPSYGYTF. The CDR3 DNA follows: TGTGCCAGCAGCGTAGCGGGAGGCCCCAGCTATGGCTACACCTTC.

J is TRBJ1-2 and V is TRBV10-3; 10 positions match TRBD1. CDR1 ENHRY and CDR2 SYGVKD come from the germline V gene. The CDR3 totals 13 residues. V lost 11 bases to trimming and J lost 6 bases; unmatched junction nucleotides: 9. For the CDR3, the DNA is TGTGCCGTTCTCGACAGGGGGCCGGATGGCTACACCTTC. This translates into CAVLDRGPDGYTF.

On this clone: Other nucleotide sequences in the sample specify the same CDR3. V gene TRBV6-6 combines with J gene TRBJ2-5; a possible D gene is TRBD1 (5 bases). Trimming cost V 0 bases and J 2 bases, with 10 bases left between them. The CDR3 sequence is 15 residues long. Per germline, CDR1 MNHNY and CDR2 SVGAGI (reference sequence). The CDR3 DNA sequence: TGTGCCAGCAGTTACTCGGGGCAGGAACAAGAGACCCAGTACTTC. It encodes CASSYSGQEQETQYF.

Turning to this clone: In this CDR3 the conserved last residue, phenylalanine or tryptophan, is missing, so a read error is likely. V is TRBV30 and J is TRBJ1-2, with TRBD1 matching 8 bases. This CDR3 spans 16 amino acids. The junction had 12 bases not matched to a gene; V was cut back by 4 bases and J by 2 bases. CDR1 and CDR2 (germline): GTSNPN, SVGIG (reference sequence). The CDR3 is CAWKFKGTGGNYGYTL. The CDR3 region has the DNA TGTGCCTGGAAATTTAAAGGAACAGGGGGGAACTATGGCTACACCCTC.

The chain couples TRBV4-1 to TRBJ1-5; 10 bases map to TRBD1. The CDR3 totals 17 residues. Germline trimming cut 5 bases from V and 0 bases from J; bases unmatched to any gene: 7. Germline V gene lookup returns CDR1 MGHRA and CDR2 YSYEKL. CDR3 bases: TGCGCCAGCAGCGTAGGACAGGGGGTTTATAGCAATCAGCCCCAGCATTTT. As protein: CASSVGQGVYSNQPQHF.

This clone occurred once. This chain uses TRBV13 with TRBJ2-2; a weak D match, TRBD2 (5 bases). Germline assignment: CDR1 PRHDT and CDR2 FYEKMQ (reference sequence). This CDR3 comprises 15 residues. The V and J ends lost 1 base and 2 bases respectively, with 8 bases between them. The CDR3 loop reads CASSLEGSNTGELFF. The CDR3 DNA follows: TGTGCCAGCAGCTTAGAAGGGAGCAACACCGGGGAGCTGTTTTTT.